The 19 T cell receptor beta chains reported below all come from one sample, sequenced in a study of post-analysis software for immune sequencing data. The study, taken as a whole, reports: Controls showed lower frequencies than patients for roughly five TRBV segments, and TRBV5-6, TRBV5-1 and TRBV20-1 were among these.

These receptors have no known antigen. cDNA libraries of TCR beta carried unique molecular identifiers. TCRdb re-called the PCR reads through MiXCR, storing one row per CDR3 protein. In the table there are 650,000 to 850,000 distinct CDR3 sequences, about half of which are singletons. The specimen was blood. All receptors come from a girl between 10 and 17 years old with multiple sclerosis.

The chain couples TRBV10-3 to TRBJ2-5; 7 positions match TRBD2. Looked up from germline, CDR1 is ENHRY and CDR2 is SYGVKD. The CDR3 length is 19 residues. The junction had 19 bases not matched to a gene; V was cut back by 1 base and J by 5 bases. The CDR3 region has the DNA TGTGCCATCAGTGAGTGGGGGGGTGAGCGGAAACACAGCGCGGAGACCCAGTACTTC. Amino acids: CAISEWGGERKHSAETQYF.

The genes are TRBV20-1 and TRBJ2-4; 9 nucleotides agree with TRBD2. The J call is uncertain, as TRBJ2-7 better fits the DNA end. Germline V CDR1 and CDR2: DFQATT, SNEGSKA (reference sequence). The CDR3 totals 13 residues. The CDR3 region is CSARTGTSSEQYF. The DNA for the CDR3 is TGCAGTGCTAGAACCGGGACTAGCAGCGAGCAGTACTTC.

This clonotype has only a few counts. The chain uses TRBV7-2 and TRBJ1-2; TRBD1 matches 9 bases. Unmatched junction bases numbered 3, after V lost 4 bases and J lost 3 bases. Germline values: CDR1 SGHTA, CDR2 FQGNSA. There are 14 residues in the CDR3. The CDR3 protein is CASSSQGADYGYTF. DNA of the CDR3: TGTGCCAGCAGCTCACAGGGGGCCGACTATGGCTACACCTTC.

The CDR3 loop reads CASSPGGGNYGYTF. CDR3 sequence (DNA): TGTGCCAGCAGTCCGGGTGGTGGGAACTATGGCTACACCTTC. The chain joins TRBV12-3 or TRBV12-4 to TRBJ1-2; D gene unclear. V was pared by 5 bases and J by 2 bases, with 12 bases between. The CDR3 contains 14 residues.

V is TRBV20-1 and J is TRBJ2-7, with unresolved D. The CDR3 spans 13 residues. Per the germline V gene, CDR1 is DFQATT and CDR2 is SNEGSKA (reference sequence). Trimming took off 4 bases at V and 6 bases at J, with 16 bases between the two ends. The CDR3 nucleotides read TGCAGTGCTAAGGTTATTGAGTTCCCCGAGCAGTACTTC. Its protein is CSAKVIEFPEQYF.

The chain carries TRBV3-1 and TRBJ2-7, with D possibly TRBD1 on 5 matching bases. Germline V gene sequence: CDR1 LGHDT, CDR2 YNNKEL (reference sequence). Trimming took 0 bases from V and 6 from J, leaving 12 bases between them. The CDR3 totals 14 residues. The CDR3 sequence: CASSQEGPGFEQYF. The CDR3 DNA follows: TGTGCCAGCAGCCAAGAGGGGCCAGGGTTCGAGCAGTACTTC.

V is TRBV20-1 and J is TRBJ2-3; the match to TRBD1 covers 7 bases. The length of the CDR3 is 16 residues. Germline values: CDR1 DFQATT, CDR2 SNEGSKA (reference sequence). Trimming took 3 bases from V and 2 from J; bases not matched to a gene: 11. The CDR3 here is CSASRRTGAHTDTQYF. CDR3 DNA sequence: TGCAGTGCTAGCCGCCGGACAGGCGCCCACACAGATACGCAGTATTTT.

This clonotype has just a few counts. The chain recombines TRBV11-2 with TRBJ2-1, with 8 nucleotides matching TRBD1. The J segment lost 4 bases and the V segment lost 1 base, leaving 12 bases of the junction unmatched. This CDR3 has 18 residues. Germline assignment: CDR1 SGHAT and CDR2 FQNNGV. The CDR3 bases are TGTGCCAGCAGCTTAGTCCTAGGGGACAGGCCCCCATACAATGAGCAGTTCTTC. This codes for CASSLVLGDRPPYNEQFF. The full variable domain, rest sourced from reference TRBV11-2 and TRBJ2-1, is EAGVAQSPRYKIIEKRQSVAFWCNPISGHATLYWYQQILGQGPKLLIQFQNNGVVDDSQLPKDRFSAERLKGVDSTLKIQPAKLEDSAVYLCASSLVLGDRPPYNEQFFGPGTRLTVL.

This rearrangement joins TRBV7-6 to TRBJ2-4; D possibly corresponds to TRBD2 (6 bases). Germline CDR1 SGHVS, CDR2 FNYEAQ. The CDR3 runs to 12 residues. Trimming removed 5 bases from V and 9 bases from J, with 11 bases in between. The CDR3: CASSLLGGIQYF. DNA for the CDR3: TGTGCCAGCAGCCTCCTGGGGGGCATTCAGTACTTC.

This clonotype turned up a few times. V is TRBV5-5 and J is TRBJ2-6; the D gene could be TRBD1 or TRBD2 (5 bases each). This CDR3 is built from 17 residues. Germline assignment: CDR1 SGHKS and CDR2 YYEKEE (reference sequence). Between the trimmed V and J ends, which lost 0 bases and 0 bases, there was a span of 10 bases. This CDR3 reads CASSLVRGFSGANVLTF. The CDR3 DNA reads TGTGCCAGCAGCTTGGTGAGGGGTTTCTCTGGGGCCAACGTCCTGACTTTC.

The sample holds one count of this clonotype. The chain employs TRBV28 and TRBJ2-3, with TRBD2 matching 13 bases. The CDR3 runs 16 residues. J gave up 5 bases and V 6 bases, and 8 bases lay outside the gene matches. Per germline, CDR1 MDHEN and CDR2 SYDVKM. The CDR3 sequence is CASRDGTSGTGDTQYF. The CDR3 DNA reads TGTGCCAGCAGAGACGGGACTAGCGGGACTGGAGATACGCAGTATTTT.

This chain joins TRBV7-8 and TRBJ2-7; no firm D call. The CDR3 contains 19 residues. V gave up 1 base and J gave up 2 bases, with 24 bases separating them. CDR1 is SGHVS, CDR2 FQNEAQ, per germline. The CDR3 reads CASSLVPPHTVATTYEQYF. The CDR3 DNA follows: TGTGCCAGCAGCTTAGTTCCTCCCCACACAGTCGCGACAACCTACGAGCAGTACTTC.

The rearrangement joins TRBV20-1 to TRBJ2-4, with D possibly called TRBD1 or TRBD2 (6 bases each). The J call may be faulty, since TRBJ2-7 better matches the DNA end. The V gene's germline CDR1 is DFQATT and CDR2 SNEGSKA (reference sequence). The CDR3 contains 15 residues. The CDR3 DNA reads as TGCAGTGCTAGTGGTTGGGGGGCGAATAGCTACGAGCAGTACTTC. The encoded protein is CSASGWGANSYEQYF.

This clonotype was seen only once. The chain links TRBV6-5 to TRBJ1-1; D not resolved. The CDR3 is 15 amino acids. The V end was cut by 0 bases, the J end by 6 bases, with 14 bases between. Germline V gene lookup returns CDR1 MNHEY and CDR2 SVGAGI. DNA of the CDR3: TGTGCCAGCAGTTACTCGGAGGGCCGACCATCTGAAGCTTTCTTT. Protein sequence: CASSYSEGRPSEAFF.

This clonotype has just a few counts. V usage is TRBV5-8 and J usage is TRBJ2-5; no clear D. This CDR3 spans 13 amino acids. Trimming removed 0 bases at V and 5 bases at J, with 8 bases between. CDR1 and CDR2 (germline): SGHTS, YDEGEE. The CDR3 DNA reads TGTGCCAGCAGCTTGGACGGTAGGGAGACCCAGTACTTC. Its translation: CASSLDGRETQYF.

The chain joins TRBV5-8 to TRBJ2-7; tentatively, D is TRBD2 (5 bases). Germline loops: CDR1 SGHTS, CDR2 YDEGEE. Trimming pared 3 bases from V and 3 bases from J, leaving 16 bases between. The CDR3 covers 15 residues. Here the CDR3 DNA reads TGTGCCAGCAGCTCTTGGCGAGCGGCCGACTACGAGCAGTACTTC. As protein: CASSSWRAADYEQYF.

The chain uses TRBV6-5 and TRBJ1-1; TRBD1 might be the D (6 bases). The length of the CDR3 is 14 residues. The ends were cut back, 5 bases at V and 3 bases at J, with 13 bases in the middle. The germline CDR1 and CDR2 sequences are MNHEY and SVGAGI. The CDR3 nucleotides read TGTGCCAGCAGTGTCGGGACATTTGACACTGAAGCTTTCTTT. Protein sequence: CASSVGTFDTEAFF.

This sequence joins TRBV7-2 and TRBJ1-4, with D tentatively TRBD1 (5 bases). The CDR3 is made up of 12 amino acids. Trimming left V 5 bases short and J 13 bases short, with 14 bases between. The V gene's germline CDR1 is SGHTA and CDR2 FQGNSA. CDR3 amino acids: CASSPGGGVLFF. In DNA, the CDR3 is TGTGCCAGCAGCCCTGGTGGGGGGGTACTGTTTTTT.

This clonotype occurred a few times. The chain has TRBV4-3 and TRBJ2-3; a possible D gene is TRBD2 (5 bases). This CDR3 contains 17 residues. Deletions cut 0 bases from V and 0 bases from J, with 13 bases between. Per germline, CDR1 LGHNA and CDR2 YSLEER. CDR3 DNA: TGCGCCAGCAGCCAAGATTTGGCGGGCCTGAGCACAGATACGCAGTATTTT. Protein product: CASSQDLAGLSTDTQYF.